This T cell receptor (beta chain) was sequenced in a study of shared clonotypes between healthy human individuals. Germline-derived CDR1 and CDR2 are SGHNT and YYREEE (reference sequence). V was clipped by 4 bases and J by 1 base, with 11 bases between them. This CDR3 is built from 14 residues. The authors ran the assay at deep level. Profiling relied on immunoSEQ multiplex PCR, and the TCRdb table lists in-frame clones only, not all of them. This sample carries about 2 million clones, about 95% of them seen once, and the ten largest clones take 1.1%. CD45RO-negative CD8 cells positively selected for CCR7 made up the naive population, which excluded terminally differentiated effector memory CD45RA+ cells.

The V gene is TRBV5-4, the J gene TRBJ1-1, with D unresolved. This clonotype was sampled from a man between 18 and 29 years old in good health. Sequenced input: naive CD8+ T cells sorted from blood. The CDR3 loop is CASSQWTGNTEAFF. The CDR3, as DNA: TGTGCCAGCAGCCAATGGACGGGGAACACTGAAGCTTTCTTT.